These T cell receptor beta chains were read from a single sample in a study of blood T cell repertoires in COVID-19. TCRdb's copy holds only in-frame clones and misses some; the assay was immunoSEQ multiplex PCR. The sample has 270,000 or so clones, 86% seen once; the top ten hold over 2%. The source material was PBMCs or T cells enriched from blood (not recorded which). The source of these receptors is a woman aged 18-35 years who had recovered from COVID-19. CDR3s include the opening cysteine and the closing phenylalanine or tryptophan. A D gene is named only where the DNA matches it firmly. The size of a clone is reported for some rows only, either as once, few or many, or as a class for expanded clones.

clone_size d_call j_call v_call cdr3_aa cdr3_nt
NA NA TRBJ1-1 TRBV21-1 CASSPPGRSGGMNTEAFF TGTGCCAGCAGCCCCCCCGGTCGTTCAGGGGGGATGAACACTGAAGCTTTCTTT
NA TRBD1 TRBJ1-1 TRBV6-5 CASKKDRDSLLEAFF TGTGCCAGCAAAAAGGACCGGGACAGCCTTCTTGAAGCTTTCTTT
once TRBD2 TRBJ2-5 TRBV6-2/TRBV6-3 CASSLAGGRETQYF TGTGCCAGCAGTTTAGCGGGGGGCAGAGAGACCCAGTACTTC
NA TRBD2 TRBJ2-1 TRBV5-5 CASSFRGGYVDEQFF TGTGCCAGCAGCTTTCGGGGGGGATACGTCGATGAGCAGTTCTTC
NA TRBD2 TRBJ2-1 TRBV29-1 CSVVLTSGKSSYNEQFF TGCAGCGTTGTTTTAACTAGCGGGAAGAGCTCCTACAATGAGCAGTTCTTC
NA TRBD1 TRBJ1-1 TRBV19 CASSWGQMNTEAFF TGTGCCAGTAGTTGGGGACAGATGAACACTGAAGCTTTCTTT
NA TRBD1 TRBJ2-3 TRBV7-8 CASSLTLVGRGRGDTQYF TGTGCCAGCAGCTTAACGTTGGTCGGCAGGGGGCGAGGAGATACGCAGTATTTT
NA NA TRBJ1-2 TRBV19 CASSMRGANYGYTF TGTGCCAGTAGTATGCGGGGCGCTAACTATGGCTACACCTTC
few TRBD2 TRBJ2-1 TRBV7-7 CASSLVPAGGREQFF TGTGCCAGCAGCTTAGTCCCAGCGGGGGGACGGGAGCAGTTCTTC
NA NA TRBJ2-3 TRBV29-1 CSVGPDTQYF TGCAGCGTTGGGCCGGATACGCAGTATTTT
once NA TRBJ2-1 TRBV18 CASSPPWGRPGVRNEQFF TGTGCCAGCTCACCACCGTGGGGGCGTCCGGGCGTCCGGAATGAGCAGTTCTTC
NA NA TRBJ1-2 TRBV6-5 CASSYSGDDYGYTF TGTGCCAGCAGTTACTCGGGAGACGACTATGGCTACACCTTC
NA NA TRBJ1-1 TRBV5-1 CASSLAGEWTEAFF TGCGCCAGCAGCTTGGCGGGGGAATGGACTGAAGCTTTCTTT
once TRBD2 TRBJ2-1 TRBV5-1 CASSWTSGGHEQFF TGCGCCAGCAGCTGGACTAGCGGGGGCCATGAGCAGTTCTTC
NA TRBD1 TRBJ2-7 TRBV11-2 CASRLETGGSYEQYF TGTGCCAGCAGACTAGAGACAGGGGGTTCCTACGAGCAGTACTTC
few TRBD1 TRBJ1-2 TRBV5-6 CASSSTGGSYGYTF TGTGCCAGCAGCTCCACAGGGGGGAGCTATGGCTACACCTTC
NA TRBD2 TRBJ2-2 TRBV5-4 CASSLYRREGANTGELFF TGTGCCAGCAGCTTGTACCGTCGGGAGGGCGCGAACACCGGGGAGCTGTTTTTT
NA NA TRBJ1-1 TRBV7-8 CASSETTPNTEAFF TGTGCCAGCAGCGAGACTACACCGAACACTGAAGCTTTCTTT
NA NA TRBJ2-2 TRBV28 CASSSTRTHGELFF TGTGCCAGCAGCTCCACCCGGACTCACGGGGAGCTGTTTTTT
NA NA TRBJ1-2 TRBV28 CASNGQLYGYTF TGTGCCAGCAACGGACAACTCTATGGCTACACCTTC
NA NA TRBJ1-5 TRBV6-5 CASSYSGTFQPQHF TGTGCCAGCAGTTACAGTGGGACATTTCAGCCCCAGCATTTT
NA NA TRBJ1-1 TRBV3-1/TRBV3-2 CASGKGRYTEAFF TGTGCCAGCGGCAAAGGGAGGTACACTGAAGCTTTCTTT
few NA TRBJ1-6 TRBV7-2 CASSLMGEGSPLHF TGTGCCAGCAGCTTAATGGGAGAGGGTTCACCCCTCCACTTT
NA TRBD2 TRBJ2-3 TRBV25-1 CASSGGLAGNTDTQYF TGTGCCAGCAGTGGGGGACTAGCGGGTAACACAGATACGCAGTATTTT
NA TRBD1 TRBJ1-1 TRBV19 CASSFDRERNTEAFF TGTGCCAGTAGTTTTGACAGGGAACGGAACACTGAAGCTTTCTTT
NA NA TRBJ1-6 TRBV9 CASSVRQNNSPLHF TGTGCCAGCAGCGTTAGACAGAATAATTCACCCCTCCACTTT
NA NA TRBJ1-1 TRBV7-2 CASSLLAGNTEAFF TGTGCCAGCAGCTTATTGGCAGGAAACACTGAAGCTTTCTTT
NA TRBD2 TRBJ2-5 TRBV10-1 CASGTSRGLGETQYF TGCGCCAGCGGGACTAGCAGGGGACTGGGAGAGACCCAGTACTTC
NA NA TRBJ2-1 TRBV2 CASSESLEQFF TGTGCCAGCAGTGAATCGTTGGAGCAGTTCTTC
NA TRBD2 TRBJ2-1 TRBV7-3 CASSPLAGGGRNEQFF TGTGCCAGCAGCCCCCTAGCGGGAGGGGGGAGGAATGAGCAGTTCTTC
few NA TRBJ1-4 TRBV19 CASSMDSSYEKLFF TGTGCCAGTAGTATGGACAGTTCGTACGAAAAACTGTTTTTT
NA TRBD1 TRBJ1-1 TRBV18 CASTTGEGDTEAFF TGTGCCAGCACGACAGGGGAGGGGGACACTGAAGCTTTCTTT
NA TRBD2 TRBJ2-3 TRBV4-3 CASSQKVAGGLTDTQYF TGCGCCAGCAGCCAAAAAGTAGCGGGGGGCTTAACAGATACGCAGTATTTT
once TRBD1 TRBJ2-7 TRBV7-6 CASSSTMGQGAVEQYF TGTGCCAGCAGCTCCACAATGGGACAGGGGGCTGTCGAGCAGTACTTC
NA NA TRBJ1-1 TRBV9 CASSVGGENTEAFF TGTGCCAGCAGCGTAGGGGGAGAGAACACTGAAGCTTTCTTT
once NA TRBJ2-1 TRBV7-9 CASSSGGPPLNEQFF TGTGCCAGCAGCTCCGGAGGTCCCCCTCTAAATGAGCAGTTCTTC
NA NA TRBJ1-6 TRBV7-2 CASSPQDSRNNSPLHF TGTGCCAGCAGCCCACAGGACAGCAGGAATAATTCACCCCTCCACTTT
NA NA TRBJ1-1 TRBV7-2 CASSSNGGADTEAFF TGTGCCAGCAGCTCCAATGGGGGGGCCGACACTGAAGCTTTCTTT
NA TRBD2 TRBJ2-2 TRBV4-1 CASSQVQGAGGPTGELFF TGCGCCAGCAGCCAAGTCCAAGGAGCGGGAGGGCCGACCGGGGAGCTGTTTTTT
NA TRBD2 TRBJ2-1 TRBV19 CASSSYTSGGYEQFF TGTGCCAGTAGTTCTTACACTAGCGGGGGTTATGAGCAGTTCTTC
NA NA TRBJ1-2 TRBV5-4 CASSLARSLNYGYTF TGTGCCAGCAGCTTGGCGAGATCCCTTAACTATGGCTACACCTTC
NA TRBD1 TRBJ1-6 TRBV3-1/TRBV3-2 CASSQDWTGNSPLHF TGTGCCAGCAGCCAAGATTGGACAGGGAATTCACCCCTCCACTTT
NA NA TRBJ2-2 TRBV11-2 CASSQTGPGRYTGELFF TGTGCCAGCAGCCAAACCGGCCCGGGTAGGTACACCGGGGAGCTGTTTTTT
NA TRBD1 TRBJ2-2 TRBV19 CASSPGTGVTGELFF TGTGCCAGTAGTCCAGGGACAGGAGTCACCGGGGAGCTGTTTTTT
NA NA TRBJ1-2 TRBV7-2 CASSPETGVYGYTF TGTGCCAGCAGCCCAGAGACAGGCGTATATGGCTACACCTTC
once TRBD2 TRBJ2-1 TRBV9 CASSASGSRYNEQFF TGTGCCAGCAGCGCCAGCGGGAGCAGGTACAATGAGCAGTTCTTC
NA NA TRBJ2-1 TRBV27 CASSGTSGDQFF TGTGCCAGCAGCGGAACCTCAGGGGACCAGTTCTTC
NA NA TRBJ2-3 TRBV27 CASSFGQDTDTQYF TGTGCCAGCAGTTTTGGGCAGGACACAGATACGCAGTATTTT
NA NA TRBJ1-5 TRBV5-8 CASSSYRVQPQHF TGTGCCAGCAGCTCCTACAGGGTCCAGCCCCAGCATTTT
NA NA TRBJ2-3 TRBV7-2 CASSLAGGAPTDTQYF TGTGCCAGCAGCTTAGCAGGGGGGGCCCCCACAGATACGCAGTATTTT
NA NA TRBJ2-7 TRBV18 CASSPAGSYEQYF TGTGCCAGCTCACCAGCAGGTTCCTACGAGCAGTACTTC